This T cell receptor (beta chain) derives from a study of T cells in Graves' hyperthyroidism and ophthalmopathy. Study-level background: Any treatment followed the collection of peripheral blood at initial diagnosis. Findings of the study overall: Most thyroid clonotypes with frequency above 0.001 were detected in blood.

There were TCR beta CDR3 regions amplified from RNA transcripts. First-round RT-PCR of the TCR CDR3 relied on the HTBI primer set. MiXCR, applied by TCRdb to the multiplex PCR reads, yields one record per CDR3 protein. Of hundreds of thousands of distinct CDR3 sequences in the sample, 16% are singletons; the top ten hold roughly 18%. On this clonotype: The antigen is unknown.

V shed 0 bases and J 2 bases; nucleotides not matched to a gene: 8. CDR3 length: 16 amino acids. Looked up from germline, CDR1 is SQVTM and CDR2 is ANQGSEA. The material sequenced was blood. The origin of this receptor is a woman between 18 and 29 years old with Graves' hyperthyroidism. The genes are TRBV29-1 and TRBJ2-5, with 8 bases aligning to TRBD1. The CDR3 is CSVEDLTGALQETQYF. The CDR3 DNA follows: TGCAGCGTTGAAGATCTGACAGGGGCTTTACAAGAGACCCAGTACTTC.